One T cell receptor (beta chain) is described in this entry. This entry comes from a study of technical replicates of blood from a few donors. Generated by immunoSEQ multiplex PCR, the TCRdb table keeps only in-frame clones and is missing some. The profile shows 84,000 or so clones, 97% of them singletons. There are 14 residues in the CDR3. Per the germline V gene, CDR1 is SEHNR and CDR2 is FQNEAQ (reference sequence). With 6 bases removed from V and 5 bases from J, the gap between germline ends came to 13 bases. The V and J genes are TRBV7-9 and TRBJ2-2, with D unclear. This TCR was recovered from a human donor in good health. Material for sequencing was T cells isolated from PBMCs. The CDR3, as DNA: TGTGCCAGCAGTTATACTACGAGAACCGGGGAGCTGTTTTTT. Translating gives CASSYTTRTGELFF.